The rows below give T cell receptor beta chains drawn from one sample of a study of CD8+ T cells in alopecia areata. Measured with immunoSEQ multiplex PCR; TCRdb has only the in-frame clones, and not every one. The sample has about 97,000 clones; around 45% are singletons. The source material was CD4+ T cells sorted from blood. The receptors shown here come from a human donor with alopecia areata. Each CDR3 is given with its conserved first and last residue. D genes are given only for firm matches. Size is stated for part of the rows, as once, few or many counts, or as a class when the clone is expanded.

cdr3_nt: TGCGCCAGCAGCTGGGGACTAGCGGGGTTCCATGAGCAGTTCTTC
cdr3_aa: CASSWGLAGFHEQFF
j_call: TRBJ2-1
d_call: TRBD2
v_call: TRBV5-1
clone_size: -

cdr3_nt: TGTGCCAGCAGCCGCGGACAGTATGAGACCCAGTACTTC
cdr3_aa: CASSRGQYETQYF
j_call: TRBJ2-5
d_call: -
v_call: TRBV7-2
clone_size: medium-sized

cdr3_nt: TGTGCCAGCAGTCGACTAGCCACCGGGGAGCTGTTTTTT
cdr3_aa: CASSRLATGELFF
j_call: TRBJ2-2
d_call: TRBD2
v_call: TRBV6-5
clone_size: -

cdr3_nt: TGTGCCTGTGGGCGTGGCACGCAGTATTTT
cdr3_aa: CACGRGTQYF
j_call: TRBJ2-3
d_call: -
v_call: TRBV30
clone_size: -

cdr3_nt: TGTGCCAGCAGCTTAGATCTTTCTAGCAATCAGCCCCAGCATTTT
cdr3_aa: CASSLDLSSNQPQHF
j_call: TRBJ1-5
d_call: -
v_call: TRBV11-2
clone_size: -

cdr3_nt: TGCAGCGCCCGCCGGGGGGGGCGAAGTGAAAAACTGTTTTTT
cdr3_aa: CSARRGGRSEKLFF
j_call: TRBJ1-4
d_call: -
v_call: TRBV29-1
clone_size: -

cdr3_nt: TGTGCCAGCCTCCGCGGGACTAGCGTCGATGAGCAGTTCTTC
cdr3_aa: CASLRGTSVDEQFF
j_call: TRBJ2-1
d_call: TRBD2
v_call: TRBV7-2
clone_size: few

cdr3_nt: TGTGCCAGCAGCCAAGATTGGGACAGGTTCTACGAGCAGTACTTC
cdr3_aa: CASSQDWDRFYEQYF
j_call: TRBJ2-7
d_call: TRBD1
v_call: TRBV4-2
clone_size: once

cdr3_nt: TGCGCCAGCAGCCAGGGACAGGGGCCGCGGGGCACTGAAGCTTTCTTT
cdr3_aa: CASSQGQGPRGTEAFF
j_call: TRBJ1-1
d_call: TRBD1
v_call: TRBV4-1
clone_size: few

cdr3_nt: TGCAGCGTTATGGACAGGGCGGACGGCTACACCTTC
cdr3_aa: CSVMDRADGYTF
j_call: TRBJ1-2
d_call: TRBD1
v_call: TRBV29-1
clone_size: -

cdr3_nt: TGCAGCGTTCGTCCCTACAGGGGCCCCTACGAGCAGTACTTC
cdr3_aa: CSVRPYRGPYEQYF
j_call: TRBJ2-7
d_call: TRBD1
v_call: TRBV29-1
clone_size: -

cdr3_nt: TGTGCCAGCAGTTCCGGGACAGGGGGCGGCGAAAAACTGTTTTTT
cdr3_aa: CASSSGTGGGEKLFF
j_call: TRBJ1-4
d_call: TRBD1
v_call: TRBV6-6
clone_size: few

cdr3_nt: TGCAGCGTTGACGCCCGGGAGCGACATGAAAAACTGTTTTTT
cdr3_aa: CSVDARERHEKLFF
j_call: TRBJ1-4
d_call: -
v_call: TRBV29-1
clone_size: -

cdr3_nt: TGTGCCATCAGTGGGGGACAGGGGGACGACGGCTACACCTTC
cdr3_aa: CAISGGQGDDGYTF
j_call: TRBJ1-2
d_call: TRBD1
v_call: TRBV10-3
clone_size: few